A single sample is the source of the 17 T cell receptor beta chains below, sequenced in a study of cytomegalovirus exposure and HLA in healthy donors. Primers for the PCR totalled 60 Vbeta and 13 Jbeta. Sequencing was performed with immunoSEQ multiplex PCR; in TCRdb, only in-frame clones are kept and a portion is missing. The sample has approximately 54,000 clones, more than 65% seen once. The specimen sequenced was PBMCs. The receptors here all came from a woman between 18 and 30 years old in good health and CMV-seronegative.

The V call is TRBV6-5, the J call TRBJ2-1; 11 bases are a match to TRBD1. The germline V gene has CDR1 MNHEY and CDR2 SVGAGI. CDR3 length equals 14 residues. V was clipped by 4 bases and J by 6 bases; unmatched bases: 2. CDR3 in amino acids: CASSFGTGGNEQFF. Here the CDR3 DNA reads TGTGCCAGCAGTTTCGGGACAGGGGGCAATGAGCAGTTCTTC.

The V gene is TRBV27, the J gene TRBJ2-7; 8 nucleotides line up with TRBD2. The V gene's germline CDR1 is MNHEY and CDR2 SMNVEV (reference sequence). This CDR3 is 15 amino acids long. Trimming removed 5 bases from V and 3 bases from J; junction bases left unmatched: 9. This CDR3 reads CASSPGGAGSYEQYF. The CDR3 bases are TGTGCCAGCAGTCCCGGGGGGGCAGGGAGCTACGAGCAGTACTTC.

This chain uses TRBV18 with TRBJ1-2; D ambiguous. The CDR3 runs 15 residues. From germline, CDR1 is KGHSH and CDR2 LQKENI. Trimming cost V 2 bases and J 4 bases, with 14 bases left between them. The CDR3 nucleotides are TGTGCCAGCTCACCAGGTCCAGGAGGCGGCTATGGCTACACCTTC. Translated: CASSPGPGGGYGYTF.

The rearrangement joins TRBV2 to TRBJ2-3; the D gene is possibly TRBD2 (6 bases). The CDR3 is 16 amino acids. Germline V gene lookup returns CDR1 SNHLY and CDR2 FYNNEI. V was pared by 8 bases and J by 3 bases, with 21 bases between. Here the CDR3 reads CASLAMIAVRTDTQYF. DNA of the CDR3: TGTGCCAGCCTCGCCATGATAGCGGTGAGAACAGATACGCAGTATTTT.

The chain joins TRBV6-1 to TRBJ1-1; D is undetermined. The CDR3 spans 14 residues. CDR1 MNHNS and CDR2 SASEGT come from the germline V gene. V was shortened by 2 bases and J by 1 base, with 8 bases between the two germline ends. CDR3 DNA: TGTGCCAGCAGTGAATCGCCAGAGAACACTGAAGCTTTCTTT. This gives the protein CASSESPENTEAFF.

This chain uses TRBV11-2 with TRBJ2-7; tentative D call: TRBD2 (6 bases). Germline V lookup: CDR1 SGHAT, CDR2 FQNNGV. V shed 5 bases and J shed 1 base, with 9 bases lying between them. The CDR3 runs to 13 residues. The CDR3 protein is CASSQGLSYEQYF. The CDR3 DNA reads TGTGCCAGCAGCCAGGGACTTTCCTACGAGCAGTACTTC. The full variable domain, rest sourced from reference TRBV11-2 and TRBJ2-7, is EAGVAQSPRYKIIEKRQSVAFWCNPISGHATLYWYQQILGQGPKLLIQFQNNGVVDDSQLPKDRFSAERLKGVDSTLKIQPAKLEDSAVYLCASSQGLSYEQYFGPGTRLTVT.

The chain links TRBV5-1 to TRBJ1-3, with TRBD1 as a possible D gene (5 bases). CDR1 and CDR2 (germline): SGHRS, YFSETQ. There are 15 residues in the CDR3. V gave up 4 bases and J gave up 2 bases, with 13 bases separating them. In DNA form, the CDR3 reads TGCGCCAGCAGCCCAGAAGGGACTGCTGGAAACACCATATATTTT. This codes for CASSPEGTAGNTIYF.

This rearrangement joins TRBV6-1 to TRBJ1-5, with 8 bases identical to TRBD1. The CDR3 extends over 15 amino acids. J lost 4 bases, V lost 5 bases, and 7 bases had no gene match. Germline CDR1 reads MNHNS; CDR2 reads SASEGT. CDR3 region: CASSLRTGSNQPQHF. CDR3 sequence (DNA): TGTGCCAGCAGTTTGCGGACAGGGTCAAATCAGCCCCAGCATTTT.

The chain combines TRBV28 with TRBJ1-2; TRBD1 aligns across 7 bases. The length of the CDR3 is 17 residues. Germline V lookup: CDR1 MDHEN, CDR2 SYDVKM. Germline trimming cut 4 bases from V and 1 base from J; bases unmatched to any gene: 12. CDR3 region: CASSSSGGQRINYGYTF. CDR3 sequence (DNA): TGTGCCAGCAGTTCAAGCGGGGGACAGCGTATTAACTATGGCTACACCTTC.

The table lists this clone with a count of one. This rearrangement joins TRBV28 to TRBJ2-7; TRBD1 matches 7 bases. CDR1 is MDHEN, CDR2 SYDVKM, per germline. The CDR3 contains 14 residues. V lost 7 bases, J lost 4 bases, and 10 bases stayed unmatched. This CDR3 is CASTDRVTPYEQYF. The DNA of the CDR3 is TGTGCCAGCACCGACAGGGTAACCCCTTACGAGCAGTACTTC.

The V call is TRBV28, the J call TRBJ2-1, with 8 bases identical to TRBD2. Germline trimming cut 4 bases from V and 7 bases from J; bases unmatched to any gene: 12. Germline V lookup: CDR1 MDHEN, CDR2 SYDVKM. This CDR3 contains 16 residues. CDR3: CASSSLASGRLNEQFF. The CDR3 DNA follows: TGTGCCAGCAGTTCGTTGGCCAGCGGGAGACTGAATGAGCAGTTCTTC.

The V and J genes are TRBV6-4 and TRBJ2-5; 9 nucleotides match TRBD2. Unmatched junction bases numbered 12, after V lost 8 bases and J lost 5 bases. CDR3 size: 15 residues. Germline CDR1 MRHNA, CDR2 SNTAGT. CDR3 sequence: CASGQREAAGETQYF. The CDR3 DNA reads TGTGCCAGCGGCCAGCGGGAGGCCGCGGGGGAGACCCAGTACTTC.

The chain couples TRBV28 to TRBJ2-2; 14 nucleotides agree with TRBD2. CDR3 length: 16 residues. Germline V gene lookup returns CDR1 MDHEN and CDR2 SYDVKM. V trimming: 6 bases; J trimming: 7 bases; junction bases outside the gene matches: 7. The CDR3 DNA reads TGTGCCAGCAGCCCAGGGACTAGCGGGAGAATCGGGGAGCTGTTTTTT. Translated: CASSPGTSGRIGELFF.

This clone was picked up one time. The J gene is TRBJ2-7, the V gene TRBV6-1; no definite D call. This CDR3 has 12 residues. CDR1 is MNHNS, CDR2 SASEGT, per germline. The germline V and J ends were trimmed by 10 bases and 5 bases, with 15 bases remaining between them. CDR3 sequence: CATYASSHEQYF. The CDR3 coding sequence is TGTGCCACCTACGCTAGTTCCCACGAGCAGTACTTC.

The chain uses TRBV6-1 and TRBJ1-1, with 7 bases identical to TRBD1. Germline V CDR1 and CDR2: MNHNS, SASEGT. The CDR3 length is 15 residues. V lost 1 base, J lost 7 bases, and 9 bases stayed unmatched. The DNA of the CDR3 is TGTGCCAGCAGTGAAGGGGACAGCTTTTTACGTGAAGCTTTCTTT. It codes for CASSEGDSFLREAFF.

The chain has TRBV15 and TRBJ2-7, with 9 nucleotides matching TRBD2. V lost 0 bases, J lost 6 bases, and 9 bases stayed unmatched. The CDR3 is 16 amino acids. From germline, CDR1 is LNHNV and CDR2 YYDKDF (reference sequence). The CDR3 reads CATSRDHGAGGIEQYF. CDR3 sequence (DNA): TGTGCCACCAGCAGAGACCACGGTGCGGGAGGGATCGAGCAGTACTTC.

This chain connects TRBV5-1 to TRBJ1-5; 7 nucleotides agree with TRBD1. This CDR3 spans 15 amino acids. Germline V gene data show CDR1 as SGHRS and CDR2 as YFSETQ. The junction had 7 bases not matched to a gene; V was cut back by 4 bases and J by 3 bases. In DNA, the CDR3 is TGCGCCAGCAGCCTTACCGGGACAGTCAATCAGCCCCAGCATTTT. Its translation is CASSLTGTVNQPQHF. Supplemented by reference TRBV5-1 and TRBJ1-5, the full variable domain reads KAGVTQTPRYLIKTRGQQVTLSCSPISGHRSVSWYQQTPGQGLQFLFEYFSETQRNKGNFPGRFSGRQFSNSRSEMNVSTLELGDSALYLCASSLTGTVNQPQHFGDGTRLSIL.